A selection of T cell receptor beta chains follows, all from one sample in a study of long-term antiretroviral therapy in people with HIV. The protocol was immunoSEQ multiplex PCR, while the TCRdb copy is restricted to in-frame clones and leaves out a portion. Altogether around 25,000 clones are present, around nine tenths being singletons, with the ten largest covering less than 6%. The sample here was unsorted PBMCs, taken around 4.5 years after starting antiretroviral therapy. The receptors here all came from a man aged 25 to 45 with HIV. CDR3s include the opening cysteine and the closing phenylalanine or tryptophan. D genes are given only for firm matches. Clone size is shown for a subset of rows, as once, few, many or a class of expanded clone.

J gene | V gene | D gene | clone size | CDR3 protein | CDR3 DNA
TRBJ1-2 | TRBV9 | - | - | CASSETNTNYGYTF | TGTGCCAGCAGCGAGACGAATACTAACTATGGCTACACCTTC
TRBJ2-7 | TRBV18 | - | - | CASSPPERGSYEQYF | TGTGCCAGCTCACCTCCTGAGAGGGGTAGCTACGAGCAGTACTTC
TRBJ2-2 | TRBV7-3 | - | - | CASSLGVTTGELFF | TGTGCCAGCAGCTTGGGGGTGACCACCGGGGAGCTGTTTTTT
TRBJ1-1 | TRBV6-6 | TRBD1 | - | CASTQGGTTEAFF | TGTGCCAGCACCCAGGGGGGAACAACTGAAGCTTTCTTT
TRBJ2-7 | TRBV10-2 | - | - | CASSLGTYEQYF | TGCGCCAGCAGTCTTGGGACCTACGAGCAGTACTTC
TRBJ2-5 | TRBV4-1 | - | - | CASSQGWGVLETQYF | TGCGCCAGCAGCCAAGGTTGGGGAGTGTTAGAGACCCAGTACTTC
TRBJ2-5 | TRBV6-5 | TRBD1 | - | CASSSTGGVGETQYF | TGTGCCAGCAGTTCGACAGGGGGCGTCGGGGAGACCCAGTACTTC
TRBJ2-5 | TRBV7-8 | - | - | CASSLRRVTRETQYF | TGTGCCAGCAGCTTACGGCGAGTAACTCGGGAGACCCAGTACTTC
TRBJ2-1 | TRBV6-5 | - | - | CASSYSQGSSYNEQFF | TGTGCCAGCAGTTACTCACAGGGTAGCTCCTACAATGAGCAGTTCTTC
TRBJ2-7 | TRBV4-2 | - | - | CASSQESGGHGYEQYF | TGTGCCAGCAGCCAAGAATCTGGGGGCCATGGCTACGAGCAGTACTTC
TRBJ2-7 | TRBV7-9 | - | - | CASSARGYEQYF | TGTGCCAGCAGCGCCAGGGGTTACGAGCAGTACTTC
TRBJ1-6 | TRBV6-6 | TRBD1 | - | CASSSGQGESPLHF | TGTGCCAGCAGTTCCGGACAGGGCGAGTCACCCCTCCACTTT
TRBJ1-5 | TRBV4-2 | - | - | CASSIYRSRNQPQHF | TGTGCCAGCAGCATTTACAGGTCCCGTAATCAGCCCCAGCATTTT
TRBJ2-2 | TRBV19 | - | few | CASSIGGGELFF | TGTGCCAGTAGTATAGGTGGCGGGGAGCTGTTTTTT
TRBJ1-1 | TRBV5-1 | - | - | CASSLAGLGDTEAFF | TGCGCCAGCAGCTTGGCAGGGTTAGGGGACACTGAAGCTTTCTTT
TRBJ2-2 | TRBV6-6 | TRBD2 | - | CASSYLSGGSSGELFF | TGTGCCAGCAGTTACCTGTCCGGCGGGAGTTCCGGGGAGCTGTTTTTT
TRBJ1-2 | TRBV5-1 | - | - | CASSLALGAGGYTF | TGCGCCAGCAGCTTGGCCCTCGGGGCCGGCGGCTACACCTTC
TRBJ1-1 | TRBV4-3 | - | - | CASSLKPNTEAFF | TGCGCCAGCAGCTTGAAGCCCAACACTGAAGCTTTCTTT
TRBJ2-3 | TRBV15 | - | - | CATSRGRGSTDTQYF | TGTGCCACCAGCAGAGGGAGGGGGAGCACAGATACGCAGTATTTT
TRBJ2-2 | TRBV2 | TRBD2 | few | CASSRLAGAGTGELFF | TGTGCCAGCAGTCGACTAGCGGGAGCGGGTACCGGGGAGCTGTTTTTT
TRBJ2-5 | TRBV6-5 | - | - | CASSYLAADLETQYF | TGTGCCAGCAGTTACTTAGCGGCCGATTTGGAGACCCAGTACTTC
TRBJ2-3 | TRBV18 | TRBD2 | - | CASSPGLAGDTQYF | TGTGCCAGCTCACCAGGACTAGCGGGGGATACGCAGTATTTT
TRBJ2-1 | TRBV18 | TRBD2 | - | CASSLTPGLAKHNEQFF | TGTGCCAGCTCACTTACGCCGGGACTAGCGAAGCACAATGAGCAGTTCTTC
TRBJ2-6 | TRBV5-4 | - | - | CASSLWGANVLTF | TGTGCCAGCAGCTTGTGGGGGGCCAACGTCCTGACTTTC
TRBJ2-1 | TRBV27 | TRBD2 | few | CASTFAGGGGRNEQFF | TGTGCCAGCACTTTCGCGGGGGGCGGGGGTAGGAATGAGCAGTTCTTC
TRBJ1-2 | TRBV2 | TRBD1 | - | CASSGFGGQGNYGYTF | TGTGCCAGCAGTGGTTTTGGGGGACAGGGAAATTATGGCTACACCTTC
TRBJ2-3 | TRBV7-9 | - | - | CASSLAVDTQYF | TGTGCCAGCAGCTTAGCCGTTGATACGCAGTATTTT
TRBJ2-7 | TRBV19 | TRBD1 | - | CASSFREQGEEQYF | TGTGCCAGTTCATTCCGGGAACAGGGGGAAGAACAGTACTTC
TRBJ2-7 | TRBV7-9 | - | few | CASSLSEGASPQYF | TGTGCCAGCAGCTTATCCGAGGGAGCTAGCCCTCAGTACTTC
TRBJ2-1 | TRBV6-1 | - | few | CASSELGAGNEQFF | TGTGCCAGCAGTGAACTCGGGGCTGGGAATGAGCAGTTCTTC